The 21 T cell receptor beta chains reported below all come from one sample, sequenced in a study of human T cells and chemical hapten exposure. Time point meaning: pre-sensitization, week 0. Treatment defined: therapeutic diphenylcyclopropenone sensitization with weekly scalp DPC. TCRdb re-analysed the RACE reads in MiXCR, keeping a single row per CDR3 protein. The sample consists of around 56,000 distinct CDR3 sequences, approximately 10% of them appearing once. The source material was whole blood, sampled in connection with sensitization to the hapten diphenylcyclopropenone (DPC). The source is a man aged 40-49 years with alopecia areata. Some clones in this sample may be carry-over from other donors' samples.

This clonotype was observed at least ten times. The genes are TRBV6-6 and TRBJ2-7; D possibly corresponds to TRBD2 (6 bases). Germline V gives CDR1 MNHNY, CDR2 SVGAGI (reference sequence). V was shortened by 6 bases and J by 6 bases, with 15 bases between the two germline ends. The CDR3 runs 13 residues. The CDR3 here is CASSATTGAEQYF. The CDR3, as DNA: TGTGCCAGCAGCGCGACCACGGGAGCCGAGCAGTACTTC.

This clonotype was seen at least ten times. The chain has TRBV27 and TRBJ2-7, with TRBD2 identical over 10 bases. V shed 7 bases, J shed 0 bases, and the junction held 9 bases outside the gene matches. CDR1 MNHEY and CDR2 SMNVEV come from the germline V gene (reference sequence). The CDR3 spans 16 residues. DNA for the CDR3: TGTGCCAGCACCCCATTAGCGGGGGGCCTCTCCTACGAGCAGTACTTC. It encodes CASTPLAGGLSYEQYF.

The chain is built from TRBV7-9 and TRBJ2-5, with D maybe TRBD2 (6 bases). V was pared by 4 bases and J by 2 bases, with 14 bases between. This CDR3 has 15 amino acids. Per the germline V gene, CDR1 is SEHNR and CDR2 is FQNEAQ (reference sequence). As DNA, the CDR3 is TGTGCCAGCAGCTGGGCAGCGGGCGCACAAGAGACCCAGTACTTC. As protein: CASSWAAGAQETQYF.

In this sample, this clonotype turned up many times. The CDR3 DNA sequence: TGTGCCAGCAGCGCCGGACTAGCGGGAGACCCCAATGAGCAGTTCTTC. Amino acids: CASSAGLAGDPNEQFF. The V call is TRBV11-2, the J call TRBJ2-1, with 13 bases identical to TRBD2. Germline values: CDR1 SGHAT, CDR2 FQNNGV. With 5 bases clipped from V and 6 bases from J, the junction kept 7 bases outside the gene matches. The CDR3 is 16 amino acids.

This clonotype was recorded many times. The chain has TRBV5-1 and TRBJ2-3; perhaps TRBD2 as D (5 bases). The germline CDR1 and CDR2 sequences are SGHRS and YFSETQ. V lost 0 bases and J lost 0, with 11 bases in between. This CDR3 is built from 16 residues. The CDR3 DNA reads as TGCGCCAGCAGCTTGGGAGCGGTATCTAGCACAGATACGCAGTATTTT. Protein product: CASSLGAVSSTDTQYF. Filled out from reference TRBV5-1 and TRBJ2-3, the complete variable domain reads KAGVTQTPRYLIKTRGQQVTLSCSPISGHRSVSWYQQTPGQGLQFLFEYFSETQRNKGNFPGRFSGRQFSNSRSEMNVSTLELGDSALYLCASSLGAVSSTDTQYFGPGTRLTVL.

This clonotype was detected many times. The chain carries TRBV20-1 and TRBJ2-7; D not resolved. The length of the CDR3 is 14 residues. From germline, CDR1 is DFQATT and CDR2 SNEGSKA (reference sequence). Trimming took 0 bases from V and 0 from J, leaving 9 bases between them. The CDR3 DNA sequence: TGCAGTGCTAGAGATCCCAGAATCTCCTACGAGCAGTACTTC. Amino acid sequence: CSARDPRISYEQYF.

V gene TRBV4-1 combines with J gene TRBJ2-3; 13 positions agree with TRBD2. The ends lost 4 bases at V and 0 bases at J; junction bases unmatched: 4. The CDR3 is 17 amino acids. Germline V lookup: CDR1 MGHRA, CDR2 YSYEKL. The CDR3 loop reads CASSLRTSGSSTDTQYF. The CDR3 DNA sequence: TGCGCCAGCAGCCTACGGACTAGCGGGAGTAGCACAGATACGCAGTATTTT.

This clonotype was counted ten times or more. The J gene is TRBJ2-5, the V gene TRBV19; D is ambiguous. V was pared by 3 bases and J by 3 bases, with 14 bases between. The CDR3 has 15 amino acids. CDR1 and CDR2 (germline): LNHDA, SQIVND (reference sequence). The CDR3 is CASSMGPFGKETQYF. The CDR3 DNA is TGTGCCAGTAGTATGGGCCCCTTCGGAAAAGAGACCCAGTACTTC.

This clonotype was counted at least ten times. The chain has TRBV20-1 and TRBJ2-2; no clear D gene. This CDR3 region has 14 residues. Per the germline V gene, CDR1 is DFQATT and CDR2 is SNEGSKA (reference sequence). The V gene lost 0 bases and the J gene lost 7 bases, with 12 bases spanning the gap. In nucleotides, the CDR3 is TGCAGTGCTAGAGACCGAGTCGGATTCGGGGAGCTGTTTTTT. Amino acid sequence: CSARDRVGFGELFF.

This clonotype was seen just once. The chain has TRBV28 and TRBJ2-4; 10 bases fit TRBD1. The CDR3 has 16 amino acids. The V and J ends lost 3 bases and 6 bases, in that order; junction bases with no gene match: 8. Germline values: CDR1 MDHEN, CDR2 SYDVKM. CDR3 sequence reads: CASSFTDRGWGNIQYF. DNA for the CDR3: TGTGCCAGCAGTTTCACGGACAGGGGGTGGGGAAACATTCAGTACTTC.

The chain has TRBV30 and TRBJ1-5; tentatively, D is TRBD1 (5 bases). V dropped 2 bases and J dropped 4 bases, with 12 bases sitting between them. The CDR3 runs to 14 residues. Germline values: CDR1 GTSNPN, CDR2 SVGIG (reference sequence). The CDR3 is CAWSIGHLNQPQHF. Here the CDR3 DNA reads TGTGCCTGGAGTATTGGACACTTGAATCAGCCCCAGCATTTT.

Many counts were recorded for this clonotype. The chain recombines TRBV12-3 or TRBV12-4 with TRBJ2-3; TRBD2 agrees at 8 bases. This CDR3 has 17 residues. V shed 0 bases, J shed 0 bases, and the junction held 5 bases outside the gene matches. CDR3 DNA sequence: TGTGCCAGCAGTTTAGCCCTTACTAGCGGTAGCACAGATACGCAGTATTTT. This codes for CASSLALTSGSTDTQYF.

The chain uses TRBV10-2 and TRBJ1-2, with TRBD1 matching over 9 bases. V trimming: 4 bases; J trimming: 3 bases; junction bases outside the gene matches: 0. Per germline, CDR1 WSHSY and CDR2 SAAADI. CDR3 length: 13 amino acids. The DNA of the CDR3 is TGCGCCAGCAGTGGGACAGGGGACTATGGCTACACCTTC. Its protein product is CASSGTGDYGYTF.

The CDR3 nucleotides read TGTGCCAGCAGCTCGGGACAGGGGCGCACCGGGGAGCTGTTTTTT. Translation: CASSSGQGRTGELFF. V and J are TRBV5-6 and TRBJ2-2, with 10 bases identical to TRBD1. The trim removed 3 bases at V and 4 bases at J, leaving 3 bases unmatched. The germline V gene encodes CDR1 SGHDT and CDR2 YYEEEE. This CDR3 spans 15 amino acids.

This clonotype was observed a few times. This sequence joins TRBV25-1 and TRBJ2-5; D is ambiguous. The ends were cut back, 8 bases at V and 5 bases at J, with 9 bases in the middle. CDR1 MGHDK and CDR2 SYGVNS come from the germline V gene. The CDR3 has 11 residues. The DNA of the CDR3 is TGTGCCAGCGGCGTCGGTGAGACCCAGTACTTC. This encodes CASGVGETQYF.

The table lists this clonotype with many counts. This sequence joins TRBV20-1 and TRBJ2-7, with 8 bases aligning to TRBD1. Germline assignment: CDR1 DFQATT and CDR2 SNEGSKA (reference sequence). The V and J ends lost 5 bases and 0 bases, in that order; junction bases with no gene match: 3. This CDR3 spans 13 amino acids. CDR3 bases: TGCAGTGCTCAGGACAGGGACTCCTACGAGCAGTACTTC. Translation gives CSAQDRDSYEQYF.

This clonotype appeared a few times. The V call is TRBV7-9, the J call TRBJ1-4; 8 bases are shared with TRBD1. Germline values: CDR1 SEHNR, CDR2 FQNEAQ (reference sequence). The CDR3 runs to 15 residues. The V segment lost 0 bases and the J segment 8 bases; nucleotides outside the gene matches: 5. Here the CDR3 DNA reads TGTGCCAGCAGCTTAGCCGGACAGGGAGGCGAAAAACTGTTTTTT. This encodes CASSLAGQGGEKLFF. Complete variable domain (other parts from reference TRBV7-9 and TRBJ1-4): DTGVSQNPRHKITKRGQNVTFRCDPISEHNRLYWYRQTLGQGPEFLTYFQNEAQLEKSRLLSDRFSAERPKGSFSTLEIQRTEQGDSAMYLCASSLAGQGGEKLFFGSGTQLSVL.

This clonotype has a count of ten or more. The chain couples TRBV6-2 or TRBV6-3 to TRBJ2-5, with unresolved D. Germline V gene sequence: CDR1 MNHEY, CDR2 SVGEGT. The CDR3 covers 13 residues. Trimming took 0 bases from V and 5 from J, leaving 7 bases between them. In DNA, the CDR3 is TGTGCCAGCAGTTACTCAAACCGGGAGACCCAGTACTTC. As protein: CASSYSNRETQYF.

The chain employs TRBV2 and TRBJ2-1; D uncertain. This CDR3 comprises 13 residues. The V gene lost 6 bases and the J gene lost 4 bases, with 10 bases spanning the gap. CDR1 and CDR2 from the germline V gene are SNHLY and FYNNEI. CDR3 region: CASSPAVYNEQFF. For the CDR3, the DNA is TGTGCCAGCAGCCCCGCAGTGTACAATGAGCAGTTCTTC.

This clonotype was seen many times. The chain has TRBV5-1 and TRBJ2-5; 12 bases are shared with TRBD2. Germline V gene sequence: CDR1 SGHRS, CDR2 YFSETQ. J was trimmed by 5 bases and V by 0 bases; bases with no gene match: 8. CDR3 size: 17 residues. CDR3 DNA: TGCGCCAGCAGCTTGGAGCCTAGCGGGAGGGCGGGTGAGACCCAGTACTTC. This codes for CASSLEPSGRAGETQYF.

The chain couples TRBV4-3 to TRBJ2-2; 9 bases are shared with TRBD2. The CDR3 totals 17 residues. Germline loops: CDR1 LGHNA, CDR2 YSLEER. Germline trimming cut 4 bases from V and 2 bases from J; bases unmatched to any gene: 8. The CDR3 here is CASSLTHLAGNTGELFF. In nucleotides, the CDR3 is TGCGCCAGCAGCCTAACGCATCTAGCGGGAAACACCGGGGAGCTGTTTTTT.